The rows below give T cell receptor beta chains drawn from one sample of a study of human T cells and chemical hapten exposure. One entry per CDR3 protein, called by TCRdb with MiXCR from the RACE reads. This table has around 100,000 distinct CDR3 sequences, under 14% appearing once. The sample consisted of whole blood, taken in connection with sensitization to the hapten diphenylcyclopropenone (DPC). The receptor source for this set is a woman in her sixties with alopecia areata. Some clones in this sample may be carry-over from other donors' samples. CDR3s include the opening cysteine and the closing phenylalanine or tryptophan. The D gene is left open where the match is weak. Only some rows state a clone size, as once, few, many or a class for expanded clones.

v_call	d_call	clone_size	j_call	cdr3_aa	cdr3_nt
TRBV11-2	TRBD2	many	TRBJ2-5	CASSLDIYQGGQETQYF	TGTGCCAGCAGCTTAGATATATACCAGGGAGGGCAAGAGACCCAGTACTTC
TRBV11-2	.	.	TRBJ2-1	CASSPGDYNEQFF	TGTGCCAGCAGCCCGGGGGATTACAATGAGCAGTTCTTC
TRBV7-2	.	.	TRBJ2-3	CASRQGGSGDTQYF	TGTGCCAGCAGGCAGGGGGGGTCAGGAGATACGCAGTATTTT
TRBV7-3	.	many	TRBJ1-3	CASSLRAVSGNTIYF	TGTGCCAGCAGCTTGAGGGCAGTCTCTGGAAACACCATATATTTT
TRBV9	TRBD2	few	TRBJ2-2	CASSPRGVRNTGELFF	TGTGCCAGCAGCCCGCGGGGGGTAAGGAACACCGGGGAGCTGTTTTTT
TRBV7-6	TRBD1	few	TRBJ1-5	CASSQGTGRNQPQHF	TGTGCCAGCAGCCAAGGGACAGGCCGGAATCAGCCCCAGCATTTT
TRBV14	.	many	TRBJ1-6	CASSQGPSGSPLHF	TGTGCCAGCAGCCAGGGACCCTCGGGTTCACCCCTCCACTTT
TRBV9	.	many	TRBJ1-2	CASSVSGRGYTF	TGTGCCAGCAGCGTATCAGGAAGAGGCTACACCTTC
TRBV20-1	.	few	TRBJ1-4	CSALAPTRKLFF	TGCAGTGCTCTGGCCCCCACGCGAAAACTGTTTTTT
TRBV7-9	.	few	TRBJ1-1	CASSLAVVTLRAEAFF	TGTGCCAGCAGCTTAGCCGTAGTTACCCTACGTGCTGAAGCTTTCTTT
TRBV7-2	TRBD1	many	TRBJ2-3	CASSLAGTGNYF	TGTGCCAGCAGCTTAGCCGGGACAGGGAACTATTTT
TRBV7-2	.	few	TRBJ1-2	CASSPSGGSYGYTF	TGTGCCAGCAGCCCTTCAGGAGGAAGCTATGGCTACACCTTC
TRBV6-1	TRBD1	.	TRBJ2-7	CASRPQPPNRGFDEQYF	TGTGCCAGCAGACCTCAACCGCCGAACAGGGGCTTCGACGAGCAGTACTTC
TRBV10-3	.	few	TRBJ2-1	CAIRNENNEQFF	TGTGCCATCAGGAACGAGAACAATGAGCAGTTCTTC
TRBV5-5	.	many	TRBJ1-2	CASSPNGWGYSYTF	TGTGCCAGCAGCCCCAACGGATGGGGCTATAGCTACACCTTC
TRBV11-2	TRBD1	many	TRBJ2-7	CASTGTDYEQYF	TGTGCCAGCACCGGGACAGACTACGAGCAGTACTTC
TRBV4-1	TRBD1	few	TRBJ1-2	CASSQDRQGARGYTF	TGCGCCAGCAGCCAAGATAGACAGGGGGCCAGGGGCTACACCTTC
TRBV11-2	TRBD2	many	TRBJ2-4	CASSSRILAGVLRAKNIQYF	TGTGCCAGCAGCTCCCGAATTCTAGCGGGGGTGTTAAGGGCCAAAAACATTCAGTACTTC
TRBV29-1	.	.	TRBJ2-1	CSVEGGRGYNEQFF	TGCAGCGTTGAGGGAGGCAGGGGGTACAATGAGCAGTTCTTC
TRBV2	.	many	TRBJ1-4	CASSVRGGEKLFF	TGTGCCAGCAGTGTTCGGGGTGGGGAAAAACTGTTTTTT
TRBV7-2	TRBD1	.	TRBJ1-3	CASSLTGQGAYTIYF	TGTGCCAGCAGCTTAACAGGGCAGGGGGCATACACCATATATTTT
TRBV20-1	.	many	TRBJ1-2	CSARGPTHTEANLGGLYYGYTF	TGCAGTGCTAGGGGTCCGACCCACACTGAGGCTAATTTGGGGGGTTTGTACTATGGCTACACCTTC
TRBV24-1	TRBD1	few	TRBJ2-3	CATSVGTGTTDTQYF	TGTGCCACCAGTGTTGGGACAGGGACCACAGATACGCAGTATTTT
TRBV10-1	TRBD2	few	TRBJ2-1	CASSESGLAGGFDEQFF	TGCGCCAGCAGTGAGTCCGGATTAGCGGGGGGTTTCGATGAGCAGTTCTTC
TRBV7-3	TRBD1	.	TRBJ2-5	CASSLNPYRGGETQYF	TGTGCCAGCAGCTTAAATCCATACAGGGGTGGGGAGACCCAGTACTTC
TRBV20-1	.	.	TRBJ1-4	CSVSRMINEKLFF	TGCAGTGTTTCCCGCATGATCAATGAAAAACTGTTTTTT
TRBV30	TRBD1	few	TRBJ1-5	CAWSALTGNQPQHF	TGTGCCTGGAGCGCTCTGACAGGGAATCAGCCCCAGCATTTT
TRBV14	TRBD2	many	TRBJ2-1	CASSQGLASYNEQFF	TGTGCCAGCAGCCAAGGACTAGCCTCCTACAATGAGCAGTTCTTC
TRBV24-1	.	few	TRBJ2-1	CATSDPAKGEQFF	TGTGCCACCAGTGACCCCGCCAAGGGAGAGCAGTTCTTC
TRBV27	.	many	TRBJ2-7	CASSSQPGQIYEQYF	TGTGCCAGCAGTTCTCAACCTGGACAGATTTACGAGCAGTACTTC
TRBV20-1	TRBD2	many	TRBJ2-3	CSARVGAGGRDTQYF	TGCAGTGCTAGAGTGGGAGCGGGGGGTAGGGATACGCAGTATTTT
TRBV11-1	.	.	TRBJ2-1	CASSRHRAGNEQFF	TGTGCCAGCAGCAGGCATCGGGCCGGAAATGAGCAGTTCTTC
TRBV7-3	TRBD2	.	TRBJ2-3	CASSLGGGGTDTQYF	TGTGCCAGCAGCTTAGGGGGAGGGGGCACAGATACGCAGTATTTT
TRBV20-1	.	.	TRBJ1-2	CSALPLGGPYGYTF	TGCAGTGCCCTCCCCTTGGGGGGCCCCTATGGCTACACCTTC
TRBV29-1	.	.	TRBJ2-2	CSVARYTGELFF	TGCAGCGTCGCACGCTACACCGGGGAGCTGTTTTTT
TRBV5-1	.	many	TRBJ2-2	CASLRLDTGELFF	TGCGCCAGCTTAAGACTAGATACCGGGGAGCTGTTTTTT
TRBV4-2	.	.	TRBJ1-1	CASSQGVGLNTEAFF	TGTGCCAGCAGCCAAGGGGTAGGCCTGAACACTGAAGCTTTCTTT
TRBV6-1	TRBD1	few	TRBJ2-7	CASSPDRVVDEQYF	TGTGCCAGCAGTCCCGACAGGGTCGTCGACGAGCAGTACTTC
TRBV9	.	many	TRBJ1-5	CASGGGGANQPQHF	TGTGCCAGCGGCGGCGGGGGCGCCAATCAGCCCCAGCATTTT
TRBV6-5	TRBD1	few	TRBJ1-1	CAAGQGILGAFF	TGTGCCGCCGGACAGGGGATTTTGGGAGCTTTCTTT
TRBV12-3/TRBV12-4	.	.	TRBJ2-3	CASSHLRISLYTQYF	TGTGCCAGCAGTCACCTCAGGATCTCGCTCTATACGCAGTATTTT
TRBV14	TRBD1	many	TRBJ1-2	CASSKQGTNYGYTF	TGTGCCAGCAGCAAACAGGGGACGAACTATGGCTACACCTTC
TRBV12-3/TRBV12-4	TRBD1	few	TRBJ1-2	CASSPGTGGYGYTF	TGTGCCAGCAGCCCCGGGACAGGGGGTTATGGCTACACCTTC